The sequence of this T cell receptor beta chain was determined in a study of blood T cell repertoires in COVID-19. In the study overall: The United States, Italy and Spain were the sources of the acute and convalescent COVID-19 samples. PBMCs, B-cell-depleted T cells, or T cells were the source of the cDNA or gDNA that made up the material.

The Seattle patients joined while their infection was active and were tracked longitudinally afterward. Methods used by the authors: Counts of nucleated cells, estimated from reference gene primer amplification, were obtained. Sequencing used immunoSEQ multiplex PCR; TCRdb keeps in-frame clones, though not all of them. V and J calls and clone size are copied from that table; D and trimming were computed from the DNA. The repertoire holds 200,000 to 300,000 clones, with 85% as singletons. Germline V gene lookup returns CDR1 LGHNA and CDR2 YNFKEQ. The CDR3 has 17 residues. Trimming removed 0 bases at V and 4 bases at J, with 16 bases between.

The chain recombines TRBV4-2 with TRBJ1-5; tentatively, D is TRBD1 (5 bases). The sequence derives from a middle-aged man with COVID-19, enrolled during active disease. Input material: peripheral blood. This CDR3 is CASSQELAGQRNQPQHF. CDR3 nucleotide sequence: TGTGCCAGCAGCCAAGAGCTTGCAGGGCAAAGGAATCAGCCCCAGCATTTT.